Below are 2 T cell receptor beta chains sequenced from a single sample in a study of vaccination and CD4 T cells after COVID-19. The antigens for these receptors are not known. With the Oncomine TCR Beta short-read assay, DNA from cultured CD4+ T cells was sequenced. Each CDR3 protein gets one entry after TCRdb re-called the PCR reads with MiXCR. The sample has roughly 18,000 distinct CDR3 sequences; approximately 63% are singletons. Treatment meaning: approximately nine-day PBMC culture with coronavirus spike peptide pools or control peptides (ViraFEST assay). The source material was CD4+ T cells from blood, cultured in vitro. These receptors were obtained from a human donor who had recovered from COVID-19.

The chain is built from TRBV18 and TRBJ2-7; tentatively, D is TRBD2 (5 bases). This CDR3 contains 13 residues. The ends were cut back, 3 bases at V and 4 bases at J, with 10 bases in the middle. CDR1 is KGHSH and CDR2 is LQKENI in the germline V gene. CDR3 sequence reads: CASSPMDFYEQYF. The CDR3 DNA sequence: TGTGCCAGCTCACCCATGGACTTTTACGAGCAGTACTTC.

There are a few counts of this clonotype. The gene calls are TRBV7-9 and TRBJ1-1, with 7 bases that match TRBD1. Per germline, CDR1 SEHNR and CDR2 FQNEAQ (reference sequence). The CDR3 length is 13 residues. V shed 6 bases and J 5 bases; nucleotides not matched to a gene: 6. In DNA, the CDR3 is TGTGCCAGCAGGTCCTCAGGGGGGACTGAAGCTTTCTTT. Amino acid sequence: CASRSSGGTEAFF.